The rows below give T cell receptor beta chains drawn from one sample of a study of blood T cell repertoires in COVID-19. Sequencing used immunoSEQ multiplex PCR; TCRdb keeps in-frame clones, though not all of them. Of hundreds of thousands of clones in the sample, 87% are singletons; the top ten hold approximately 3.1%. Input material: PBMCs or T cells enriched from blood (not recorded which). The receptors come from a woman aged 25 to 39 who had recovered from COVID-19. Each CDR3 is given with its conserved first and last residue. The order of the fields is J gene, V gene, clone size, D gene, CDR3 protein. The D gene is left open where the match is weak. Only some rows state a clone size, as once, few, many or a class for expanded clones.

J gene: TRBJ2-7
V gene: TRBV19
clone size: NA
D gene: NA
CDR3 protein: CASSPAAGTVEQYF

J gene: TRBJ2-2
V gene: TRBV15
clone size: NA
D gene: TRBD2
CDR3 protein: CATSRDLGLAGGRDTGELFF

J gene: TRBJ2-1
V gene: TRBV28
clone size: NA
D gene: NA
CDR3 protein: CASSPRAGSSYNEQFF

J gene: TRBJ1-6
V gene: TRBV19
clone size: NA
D gene: NA
CDR3 protein: CASSGGSSYNSPLHF

J gene: TRBJ1-5
V gene: TRBV27
clone size: NA
D gene: NA
CDR3 protein: CASSLQGSGQPQHF

J gene: TRBJ1-1
V gene: TRBV2
clone size: NA
D gene: NA
CDR3 protein: CASVLQMNTEAFF

J gene: TRBJ1-2
V gene: TRBV12-3/TRBV12-4
clone size: NA
D gene: NA
CDR3 protein: CASSFLNYGYTF

J gene: TRBJ2-2
V gene: TRBV7-2
clone size: NA
D gene: NA
CDR3 protein: CASSLVGIGGAGTGELFF

J gene: TRBJ1-6
V gene: TRBV18
clone size: NA
D gene: TRBD1
CDR3 protein: CASSPGTGDSPLHF

J gene: TRBJ2-2
V gene: TRBV7-3
clone size: NA
D gene: TRBD1
CDR3 protein: CASSSGTENTGELFF

J gene: TRBJ1-1
V gene: TRBV19
clone size: NA
D gene: TRBD1
CDR3 protein: CASSLEDRGSGAEAFF

J gene: TRBJ1-2
V gene: TRBV19
clone size: once
D gene: NA
CDR3 protein: CASSYRVANYGYTF

J gene: TRBJ1-3
V gene: TRBV27
clone size: NA
D gene: TRBD1
CDR3 protein: CASSLSLTGNGNTIYF

J gene: TRBJ1-5
V gene: TRBV7-2
clone size: NA
D gene: NA
CDR3 protein: CASSSDGVNQPQHF

J gene: TRBJ1-2
V gene: TRBV30
clone size: NA
D gene: NA
CDR3 protein: CAWSVEAGAGYTF

J gene: TRBJ1-2
V gene: TRBV6-5
clone size: NA
D gene: TRBD1
CDR3 protein: CASSRQGEEYYGYTF

J gene: TRBJ2-1
V gene: TRBV28
clone size: NA
D gene: TRBD2
CDR3 protein: CASSLGTISYNEQFF

J gene: TRBJ2-1
V gene: TRBV5-6
clone size: NA
D gene: NA
CDR3 protein: CASSLDMGFSYNEQFF

J gene: TRBJ1-2
V gene: TRBV7-9
clone size: NA
D gene: NA
CDR3 protein: CASSLQDLWGYTF

J gene: TRBJ2-1
V gene: TRBV7-9
clone size: NA
D gene: TRBD2
CDR3 protein: CASRAEGGANEQFF

J gene: TRBJ2-2
V gene: TRBV5-1
clone size: NA
D gene: NA
CDR3 protein: CASSLAWGGGELFF

J gene: TRBJ1-5
V gene: TRBV12-2
clone size: NA
D gene: NA
CDR3 protein: CASRLVGTVANQPQHF

J gene: TRBJ2-7
V gene: TRBV4-1
clone size: NA
D gene: NA
CDR3 protein: CASSQGIGHLAYEQYF

J gene: TRBJ2-7
V gene: TRBV5-5
clone size: NA
D gene: NA
CDR3 protein: CASSGGTYEQYF

J gene: TRBJ2-5
V gene: TRBV3-1/TRBV3-2
clone size: NA
D gene: TRBD2
CDR3 protein: CASSRGLAGDQETQYF

J gene: TRBJ1-4
V gene: TRBV15
clone size: NA
D gene: NA
CDR3 protein: CATSTLDPDSFREKLFF

J gene: TRBJ1-1
V gene: TRBV5-5
clone size: NA
D gene: TRBD1
CDR3 protein: CASSLAGQVWTEAFF

J gene: TRBJ2-3
V gene: TRBV15
clone size: NA
D gene: NA
CDR3 protein: CATSGRGRGTDTQYF

J gene: TRBJ2-3
V gene: TRBV10-3
clone size: NA
D gene: TRBD1
CDR3 protein: CAISPGSRGFSSDTQYF

J gene: TRBJ2-3
V gene: TRBV3-1/TRBV3-2
clone size: few
D gene: NA
CDR3 protein: CASSPQGFPDTQYF

J gene: TRBJ1-2
V gene: TRBV28
clone size: NA
D gene: TRBD1
CDR3 protein: CASTGQANYGYTF

J gene: TRBJ1-6
V gene: TRBV7-9
clone size: NA
D gene: NA
CDR3 protein: CASSSRTPSYNSPLHF

J gene: TRBJ1-1
V gene: TRBV19
clone size: few
D gene: TRBD1
CDR3 protein: CASRYLTGGTEAFF

J gene: TRBJ1-5
V gene: TRBV7-8
clone size: NA
D gene: TRBD1
CDR3 protein: CASSSQGGSNQPQHF

J gene: TRBJ1-1
V gene: TRBV2
clone size: NA
D gene: TRBD1
CDR3 protein: CASSVQGQGGFGEAFF

J gene: TRBJ1-6
V gene: TRBV19
clone size: NA
D gene: TRBD1
CDR3 protein: CASSIVAGGSPLHF

J gene: TRBJ2-3
V gene: TRBV7-6
clone size: NA
D gene: TRBD2
CDR3 protein: CASSLRLAGGLSTDTQYF

J gene: TRBJ2-2
V gene: TRBV4-1
clone size: NA
D gene: TRBD1
CDR3 protein: CASSQVAFRGRTGELFF

J gene: TRBJ1-1
V gene: TRBV12-3/TRBV12-4
clone size: NA
D gene: NA
CDR3 protein: CASSLVPGEAFF

J gene: TRBJ1-4
V gene: TRBV18
clone size: NA
D gene: TRBD1
CDR3 protein: CASSPRSDRSYEKLFF

J gene: TRBJ2-1
V gene: TRBV19
clone size: NA
D gene: TRBD1
CDR3 protein: CASSRRQGAADEQFF

J gene: TRBJ2-5
V gene: TRBV5-1
clone size: once
D gene: NA
CDR3 protein: CASSFEGGAETQYF

J gene: TRBJ2-7
V gene: TRBV18
clone size: NA
D gene: TRBD1
CDR3 protein: CASSPTQGQGVSEQYF

J gene: TRBJ2-1
V gene: TRBV6-5
clone size: NA
D gene: TRBD1
CDR3 protein: CATMTGRTYNEQFF

J gene: TRBJ2-2
V gene: TRBV5-4
clone size: once
D gene: TRBD1
CDR3 protein: CASSSGVTGGHTGELFF

J gene: TRBJ2-7
V gene: TRBV5-4
clone size: NA
D gene: NA
CDR3 protein: CASSLEGQGYEQYF

J gene: TRBJ2-3
V gene: TRBV5-1
clone size: NA
D gene: TRBD2
CDR3 protein: CASSSGTSGSSSTDTQYF

J gene: TRBJ1-5
V gene: TRBV2
clone size: NA
D gene: NA
CDR3 protein: CASSDRVGGQPQHF

J gene: TRBJ2-1
V gene: TRBV11-3
clone size: NA
D gene: NA
CDR3 protein: CASSFYVPLVF

J gene: TRBJ2-3
V gene: TRBV11-2
clone size: NA
D gene: NA
CDR3 protein: CASSARDSYTDTQYF

J gene: TRBJ2-1
V gene: TRBV4-2
clone size: NA
D gene: TRBD2
CDR3 protein: CASSQDGSGGPYNEQFF

J gene: TRBJ2-2
V gene: TRBV27
clone size: NA
D gene: NA
CDR3 protein: CASRLVGQGGGTGELFF

J gene: TRBJ1-6
V gene: TRBV12-3/TRBV12-4
clone size: NA
D gene: NA
CDR3 protein: CATGQTNNSPLHF

J gene: TRBJ1-2
V gene: TRBV11-1
clone size: NA
D gene: NA
CDR3 protein: CASGPWAGNGYTF

J gene: TRBJ2-5
V gene: TRBV2
clone size: NA
D gene: NA
CDR3 protein: CASSVGRETQYF

J gene: TRBJ2-2
V gene: TRBV28
clone size: NA
D gene: TRBD2
CDR3 protein: CASSWGGTNTGELFF

J gene: TRBJ2-1
V gene: TRBV14
clone size: NA
D gene: NA
CDR3 protein: CASSQDSLFRYESYNEQFF

J gene: TRBJ2-2
V gene: TRBV11-1
clone size: NA
D gene: NA
CDR3 protein: CASSLTGTNTGELFF

J gene: TRBJ2-5
V gene: TRBV10-3
clone size: NA
D gene: NA
CDR3 protein: CAISPGRDETQYF

J gene: TRBJ1-1
V gene: TRBV5-1
clone size: NA
D gene: NA
CDR3 protein: CASSGVGRNTEAFF